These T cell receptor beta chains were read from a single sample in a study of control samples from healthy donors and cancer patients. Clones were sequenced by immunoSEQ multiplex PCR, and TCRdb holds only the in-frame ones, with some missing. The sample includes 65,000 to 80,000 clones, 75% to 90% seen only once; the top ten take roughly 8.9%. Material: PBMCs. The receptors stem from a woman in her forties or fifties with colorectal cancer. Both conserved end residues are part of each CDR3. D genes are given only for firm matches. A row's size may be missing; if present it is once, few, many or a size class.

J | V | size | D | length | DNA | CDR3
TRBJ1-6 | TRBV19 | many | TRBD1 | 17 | TGTGCCAGTAGTCCCTTAGGGACAGGGGTTGATAATTCACCCCTCCACTTT | CASSPLGTGVDNSPLHF
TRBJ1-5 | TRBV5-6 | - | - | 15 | TGTGCCAGCAGCTCTGGTCGGTATAGCAATCAGCCCCAGCATTTT | CASSSGRYSNQPQHF
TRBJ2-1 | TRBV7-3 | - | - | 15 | TGTGCCAGCAGCTTAAAGGGGGGCTTATACAATGAGCAGTTCTTC | CASSLKGGLYNEQFF
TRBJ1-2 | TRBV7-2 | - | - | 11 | TGTGCCAGCAGCCCAGGGTATGGCTACACCTTC | CASSPGYGYTF
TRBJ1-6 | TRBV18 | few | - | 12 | TGTGCCAGCTCACCAAACCAATCACCCCTCCACTTT | CASSPNQSPLHF
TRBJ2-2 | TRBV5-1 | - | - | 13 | TGCGCCAGCAGCTTGGTAGGATCCGGGGAGCTGTTTTTT | CASSLVGSGELFF
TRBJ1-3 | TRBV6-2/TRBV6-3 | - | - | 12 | TGTGCCAGCAGCTCACAAGGAAACACCATATATTTT | CASSSQGNTIYF
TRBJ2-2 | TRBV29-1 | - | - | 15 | TGCAGCGTTGAAGGAGGGGGTAAGGACACCGGGGAGCTGTTTTTT | CSVEGGGKDTGELFF
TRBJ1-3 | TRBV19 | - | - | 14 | TGTGCCAGTAGTGCCACCACAGCCGGAAACACCATATATTTT | CASSATTAGNTIYF
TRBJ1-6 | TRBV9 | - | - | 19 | TGTGCCAGCAGCGTAGGGATCCAGGGCCGTAGCTCCTATAATTCACCCCTCCACTTT | CASSVGIQGRSSYNSPLHF
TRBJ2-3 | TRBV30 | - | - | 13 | TGTGCCTGGAGTGTCGTTGGGGCAGATACGCAGTATTTT | CAWSVVGADTQYF
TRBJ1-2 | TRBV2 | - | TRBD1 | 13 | TGTGCCAGCAGTTACGGACAGGGCGGTGGCTACACCTTC | CASSYGQGGGYTF
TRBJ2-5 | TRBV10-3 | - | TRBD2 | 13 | TGTGCCATCAGAGGGGAGGGGCAAGAGACCCAGTACTTC | CAIRGEGQETQYF
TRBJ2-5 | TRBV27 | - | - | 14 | TGTGCCAGCAGTCTCCACAGGGTTGGGGAGACCCAGTACTTC | CASSLHRVGETQYF
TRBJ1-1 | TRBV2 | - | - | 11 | TGTGCCAGTCACGTAACACTAGAAGCTTTCTTT | CASHVTLEAFF
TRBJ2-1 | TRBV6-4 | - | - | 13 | TGTGCCAGCAGTGAGACTACTTACAATGAGCAGTTCTTC | CASSETTYNEQFF
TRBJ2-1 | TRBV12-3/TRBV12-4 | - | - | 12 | TGTGCCAGCAGTCACAGGGCCAATGAGCAGTTCTTC | CASSHRANEQFF
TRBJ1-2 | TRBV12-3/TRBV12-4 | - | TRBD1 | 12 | TGTGCCAGCAGAGAGACAGGGGTTGGCTACACCTTC | CASRETGVGYTF
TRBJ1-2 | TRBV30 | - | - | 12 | TGTGCCTGGAGTGGGATGGTCTATGGCTACACCTTC | CAWSGMVYGYTF
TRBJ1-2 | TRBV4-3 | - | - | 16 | TGCGCCAGCAGCCAAGGATGGGCAGGGGAGAGGGATGGCTACACCTTC | CASSQGWAGERDGYTF
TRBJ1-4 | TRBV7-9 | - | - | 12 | TGTGCCAGCAGCCCTCAGTACGAAAAACTGTTTTTT | CASSPQYEKLFF
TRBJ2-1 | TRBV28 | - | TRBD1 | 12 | TGTGCCAGCAGTTCCACAGGGGGTGGTCAGTTCTTC | CASSSTGGGQFF
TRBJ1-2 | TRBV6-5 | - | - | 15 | TGTGCCACCCCTCTGGAGGGACCCTTGAGCTATGGCTACACCTTC | CATPLEGPLSYGYTF
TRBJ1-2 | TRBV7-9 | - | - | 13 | TGTGCCAGCAGCTCCGGGACCCCAAGCGGCTACACCTTC | CASSSGTPSGYTF
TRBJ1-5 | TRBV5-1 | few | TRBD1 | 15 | TGCGCCAGCAGCTTGGTAGGGGGCGCGGGGCAGCCCCAGCATTTT | CASSLVGGAGQPQHF
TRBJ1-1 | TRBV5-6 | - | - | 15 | TGTGCCAGCAGCCTACTGGGACCGGCGAACACTGAAGCTTTCTTT | CASSLLGPANTEAFF
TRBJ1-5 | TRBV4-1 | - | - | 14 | TGCGCCAGCAGCCAAGATCCGGATAATCAGCCCCAGCATTTT | CASSQDPDNQPQHF
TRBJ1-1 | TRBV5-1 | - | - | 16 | TGCGCCAGCAGCTCAGGACATCTAGAAGCGGACACTGAAGCTTTCTTT | CASSSGHLEADTEAFF
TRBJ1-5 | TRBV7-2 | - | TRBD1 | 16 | TGTGCCAGCAGCTTAGTTGTAGGACAGGGCAATCAGCCCCAGCATTTT | CASSLVVGQGNQPQHF
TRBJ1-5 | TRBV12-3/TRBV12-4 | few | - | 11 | TGTGCCAGCAGGCACCAGGGGCCCCAGCATTTT | CASRHQGPQHF
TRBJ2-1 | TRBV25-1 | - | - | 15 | TGTGCCAGCAGTGAATATCGGGCAGGGCGGAATGAGCAGTTCTTC | CASSEYRAGRNEQFF
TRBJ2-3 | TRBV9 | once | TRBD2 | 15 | TGTGCCAGCAGCGAACGGGACTATGACTCAGCTACGCAGTATTTT | CASSERDYDSATQYF